Here is one T cell receptor beta chain with its context. Its antigen is still unknown. No qualities accompany the bases; no much larger clone lies one base away. TCRbeta CDR3 regions were amplified from genomic DNA by means of the immunoSEQ Assay, a bias-controlled multiplex PCR. In the original analysis: The number of nucleated cells in each sample was estimated from the amplification of reference gene primers within the assay. Sequence reads were collapsed and filtered to measure the absolute abundance of every unique TCRbeta CDR3 rearrangement. Productive Simpson clonality was computed per sample as the square root of Simpson's diversity index over productive rearrangements. In TCRdb, the immuneACCESS table is reduced to in-frame sequences with V and J assigned. These tables do not hold every clone; where another copy was compared, an unresolved V gene accounts for under half, and the others remain unexplained. Clonal size and the V and J genes are those of that table, whereas D and trimming came from the DNA. In all, the sample holds fewer than 300,000 clones, and approximately 89% of those were seen once. The ten largest clones represent over 2% of the sample.

One collaborating source in Seattle enrolled patients during active infection and followed them longitudinally through the course of disease. Each collaborating institution followed its own protocols to collect whole blood in K2EDTA tubes. For TCRbeta analysis, collaborator samples were shipped as frozen whole blood, as isolated PBMCs, or as DNA extracted from either sample type. This sample stems from a study of blood T cell repertoires in COVID-19 (dated by TCRdb to 2020 to 2022). Study-level background: Collaborator samples came from the United States, Italy and Spain and covered acute and convalescent phases of COVID-19. Nearly every sample came with metadata listing a de-identified subject ID, COVID-19 status, age in years and sex. Deeply sampled blood TCRbeta repertoires from subjects exposed to, actively infected with, or recovered from COVID-19 were included in the dataset. Where HLA class I and class II types were available, the types were taken from metadata supplied by the sample provider, not from assay-based typing. The prospective study material was composed of cDNA or gDNA derived from T cells, B-cell-depleted T cells, or PBMCs. Samples came from the ongoing ImmuneRACE study (first 160 participants) plus 1,254 subjects from 6 global collaborators. The repertoires were released in a freely available public database intended as a resource for research on the immune response to SARS-CoV-2. What the research found in general, with its limitations: The quantity of clinical and demographic metadata differed by source and by participant and was supplied without curation.

V is reduced by 4 bases and J by 4 bases, leaving a spacing of 8 bases between them. Spanning cysteine to phenylalanine, the CDR3 consists of 13 amino acids. The DNA shown is the 39-base CDR3, in frame from base 1. CDR1 and CDR2 (LGHNA, YNFKEQ) derive from the germline V gene. This chain joins TRBV4-2 to TRBJ2-1, and TRBD2 may be the D gene, going by 5 matching bases. This TCR came from a woman aged 30 to 39 with COVID-19, enrolled during active disease. Sequencing used peripheral blood. The CDR3 region: CASSLGEYNEQFF. The bases are TGTGCCAGCAGCCTCGGGGAGTACAATGAGCAGTTCTTC.